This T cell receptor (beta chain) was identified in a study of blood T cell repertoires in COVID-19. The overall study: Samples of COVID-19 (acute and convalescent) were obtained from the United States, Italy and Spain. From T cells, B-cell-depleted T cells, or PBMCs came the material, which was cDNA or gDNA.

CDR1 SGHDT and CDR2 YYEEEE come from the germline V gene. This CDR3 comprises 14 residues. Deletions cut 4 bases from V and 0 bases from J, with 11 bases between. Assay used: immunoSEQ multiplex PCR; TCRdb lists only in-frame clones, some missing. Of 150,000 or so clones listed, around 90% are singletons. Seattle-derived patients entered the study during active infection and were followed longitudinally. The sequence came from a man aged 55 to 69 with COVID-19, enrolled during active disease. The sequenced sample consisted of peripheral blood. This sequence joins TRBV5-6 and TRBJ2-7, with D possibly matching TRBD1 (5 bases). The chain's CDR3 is CASSTDTYSYEQYF. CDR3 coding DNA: TGTGCCAGCAGCACGGACACATACTCCTACGAGCAGTACTTC.